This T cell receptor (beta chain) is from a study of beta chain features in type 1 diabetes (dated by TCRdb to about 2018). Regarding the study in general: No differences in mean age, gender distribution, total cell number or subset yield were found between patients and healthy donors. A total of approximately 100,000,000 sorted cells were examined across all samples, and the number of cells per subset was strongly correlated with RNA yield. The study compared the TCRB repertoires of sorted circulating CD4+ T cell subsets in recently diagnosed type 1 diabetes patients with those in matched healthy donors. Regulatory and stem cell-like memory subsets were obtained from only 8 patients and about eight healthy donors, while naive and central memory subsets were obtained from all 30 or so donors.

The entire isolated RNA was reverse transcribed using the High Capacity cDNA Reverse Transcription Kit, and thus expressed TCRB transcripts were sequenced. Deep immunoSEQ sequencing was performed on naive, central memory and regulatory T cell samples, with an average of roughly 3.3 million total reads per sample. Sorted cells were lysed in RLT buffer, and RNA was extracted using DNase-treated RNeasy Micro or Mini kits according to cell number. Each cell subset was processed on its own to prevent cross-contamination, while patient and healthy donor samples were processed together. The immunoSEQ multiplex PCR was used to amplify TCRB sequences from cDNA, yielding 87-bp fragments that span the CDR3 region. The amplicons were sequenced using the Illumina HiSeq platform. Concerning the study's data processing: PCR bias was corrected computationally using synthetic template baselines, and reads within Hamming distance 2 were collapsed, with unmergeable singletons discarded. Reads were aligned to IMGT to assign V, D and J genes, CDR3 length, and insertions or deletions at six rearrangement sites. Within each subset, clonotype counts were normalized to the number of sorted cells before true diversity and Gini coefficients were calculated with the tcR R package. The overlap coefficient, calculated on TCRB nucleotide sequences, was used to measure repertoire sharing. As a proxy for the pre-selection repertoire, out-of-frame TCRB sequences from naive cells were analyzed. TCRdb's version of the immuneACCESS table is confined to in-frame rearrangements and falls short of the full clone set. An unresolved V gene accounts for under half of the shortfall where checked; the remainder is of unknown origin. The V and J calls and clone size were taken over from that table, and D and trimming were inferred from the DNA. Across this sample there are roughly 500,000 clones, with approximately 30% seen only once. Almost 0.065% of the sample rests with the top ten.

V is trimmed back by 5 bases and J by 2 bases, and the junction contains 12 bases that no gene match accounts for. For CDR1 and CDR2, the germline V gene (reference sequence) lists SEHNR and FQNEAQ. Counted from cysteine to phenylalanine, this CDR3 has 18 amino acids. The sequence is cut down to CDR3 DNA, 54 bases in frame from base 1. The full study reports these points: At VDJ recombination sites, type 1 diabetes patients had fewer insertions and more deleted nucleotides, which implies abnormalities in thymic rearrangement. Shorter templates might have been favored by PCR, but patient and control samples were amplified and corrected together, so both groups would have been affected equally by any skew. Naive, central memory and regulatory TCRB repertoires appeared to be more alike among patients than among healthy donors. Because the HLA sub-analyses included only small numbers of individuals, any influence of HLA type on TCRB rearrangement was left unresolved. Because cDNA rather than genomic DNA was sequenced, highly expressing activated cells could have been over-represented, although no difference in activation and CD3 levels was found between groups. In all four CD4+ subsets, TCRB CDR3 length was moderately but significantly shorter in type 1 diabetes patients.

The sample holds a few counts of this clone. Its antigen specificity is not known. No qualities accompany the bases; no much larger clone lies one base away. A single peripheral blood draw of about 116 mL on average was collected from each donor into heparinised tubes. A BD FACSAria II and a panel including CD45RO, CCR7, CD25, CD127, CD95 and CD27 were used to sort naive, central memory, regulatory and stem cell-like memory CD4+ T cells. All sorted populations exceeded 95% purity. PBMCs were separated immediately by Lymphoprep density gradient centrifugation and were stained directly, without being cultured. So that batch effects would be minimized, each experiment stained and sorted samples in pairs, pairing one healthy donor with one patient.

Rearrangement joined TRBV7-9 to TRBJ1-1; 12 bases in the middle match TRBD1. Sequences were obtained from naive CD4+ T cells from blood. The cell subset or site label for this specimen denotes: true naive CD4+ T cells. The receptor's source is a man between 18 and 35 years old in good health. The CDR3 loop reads CASSHGTGGASGNTEAFF. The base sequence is TGTGCCAGCAGCCACGGGACAGGGGGCGCAAGTGGAAACACTGAAGCTTTCTTT.